Following are 4 T cell receptor beta chains from one sample sequenced in a study of T cells in Graves' hyperthyroidism and ophthalmopathy (dated by TCRdb to about 2019). The library was built by means of multiplex PCR. The sequencer was an Illumina HiSeq 2000. The TCR beta CDR3 regions were amplified from RNA transcripts. The TCR CDR3 was subjected to a first round of RT-PCR using the HTBI primer set and the Qiagen OneStep RT-PCR kit. TCRdb reprocessed the public reads (quality trimming at Q25 with fastp, clone calling with MiXCR) and kept in-frame beta chains. All rows with the same CDR3 protein become a single entry with the most common DNA and genes. In this sample the table shows hundreds of thousands of distinct CDR3 sequences, around 14% of which occur a single time. 25% to 35% of the sample goes to the ten largest clones. The sequencing input was blood. The receptors here all came from a woman aged 18-29 years with Graves' hyperthyroidism that later progressed to Graves' ophthalmopathy.

Many counts were recorded for this clonotype. The rearrangement joins TRBV7-9 to TRBJ2-1; the match to TRBD2 covers 7 bases. This CDR3 spans 15 amino acids. In germline, CDR1 is SEHNR, CDR2 FQNEAQ (reference sequence). Trimming took 3 bases from V and 3 from J; bases not matched to a gene: 5. For the CDR3, the DNA is TGTGCCAGCAGCTTTGCCAGCGGGGACTACAATGAGCAGTTCTTC. Amino acid sequence: CASSFASGDYNEQFF.

This clonotype occurred many times. J is TRBJ2-1 and V is TRBV12-3 or TRBV12-4, with 12 bases fitting TRBD2. This CDR3 contains 16 residues. V was pared by 5 bases and J by 7 bases, with 9 bases of the junction left unmatched. Here the CDR3 reads CASSRSSGRARNEQFF. In DNA form, the CDR3 reads TGTGCCAGCAGTCGATCTAGCGGGAGGGCCCGGAATGAGCAGTTCTTC.

This clonotype was counted at least ten times. This chain uses TRBV7-8 with TRBJ1-5; TRBD1 is a possible D gene (6 bases). CDR3 size: 15 residues. The V gene lost 1 base and the J gene lost 5 bases, with 12 bases spanning the gap. Germline V gene lookup returns CDR1 SGHVS and CDR2 FQNEAQ. As DNA, the CDR3 is TGTGCCAGCAGCTTAGACCAGGGGATGGATCAGCCCCAGCATTTT. Residues: CASSLDQGMDQPQHF.

This clonotype came up many times. The chain employs TRBV11-2 and TRBJ2-6; D uncertain. Germline V gives CDR1 SGHAT, CDR2 FQNNGV. The CDR3 is 15 amino acids. V was cut by 0 bases and J by 3 bases, with 6 bases left in between. CDR3 in amino acids: CASSLELGGANVLTF. For the CDR3, the DNA is TGTGCCAGCAGCTTAGAGTTGGGTGGGGCCAACGTCCTGACTTTC. The full variable domain, in which reference TRBV11-2 and TRBJ2-6 provide the parts outside the CDR3, is EAGVAQSPRYKIIEKRQSVAFWCNPISGHATLYWYQQILGQGPKLLIQFQNNGVVDDSQLPKDRFSAERLKGVDSTLKIQPAKLEDSAVYLCASSLELGGANVLTFGAGSRLTVL.